The 8 T cell receptor beta chains below come from one sample, sequenced in a study of T cell responses to AZD1222 COVID-19 vaccine. Clones were sequenced by immunoSEQ multiplex PCR, and TCRdb holds only the in-frame ones, with some missing. Of approximately 160,000 clones detected, 85% to 95% appear once; the ten largest clones hold over 0.8%. The input for sequencing was peripheral blood, taken on day 0 of AZD1222 vaccination. The receptors were gathered from an adult in good health.

The genes are TRBV13 and TRBJ1-1, with no clear D. CDR1 is PRHDT, CDR2 FYEKMQ, per germline (reference sequence). The V end was cut by 4 bases, the J end by 5 bases, with 14 bases between. This CDR3 is built from 14 residues. CDR3 in amino acids: CASSSGRTSTEAFF. CDR3 DNA: TGTGCCAGCAGCTCAGGACGGACTTCAACTGAAGCTTTCTTT.

The V and J genes are TRBV10-3 and TRBJ1-3, with unresolved D. Germline-derived CDR1 and CDR2 are ENHRY and SYGVKD. Trimming shortened V by 11 bases and J by 0 bases, and 17 bases separated the two germline ends. The CDR3 sequence is 15 residues long. CDR3 amino acids: CASQSDPISGNTIYF. The CDR3, as DNA: TGTGCCTCCCAGAGCGACCCTATCTCTGGAAACACCATATATTTT.

The chain uses TRBV5-6 and TRBJ1-1; the D is unclear. The CDR3 consists of 12 residues. V shed 1 base and J shed 4 bases, with 5 bases lying between them. CDR1 is SGHDT, CDR2 YYEEEE, per germline. This CDR3 reads CASSLLRTEAFF. CDR3 DNA sequence: TGTGCCAGCAGCTTGCTACGCACTGAAGCTTTCTTT.

This chain uses TRBV20-1 with TRBJ1-1; possible D gene TRBD1, 6 bases. CDR3 length: 11 residues. Germline V gives CDR1 DFQATT, CDR2 SNEGSKA (reference sequence). The V end was cut by 2 bases, the J end by 6 bases, with 7 bases between. CDR3 sequence reads: CSARRQAEAFF. CDR3 nucleotides: TGCAGTGCTAGAAGACAGGCTGAAGCTTTCTTT.

V and J are TRBV30 and TRBJ1-1, with D possibly matching TRBD1 (6 bases). This CDR3 has 17 residues. V lost 0 bases and J 9 bases, leaving 26 bases between the germline ends. The germline V gene has CDR1 GTSNPN and CDR2 SVGIG (reference sequence). The CDR3 DNA sequence: TGTGCCTGGAGTGTTCGGGGCTCCCGGGGGGGGGCCGGTAAAGCTTTCTTT. Its translation is CAWSVRGSRGGAGKAFF.

In the case of this clone: Other DNA sequences of this sample code for an identical CDR3. The V and J genes are TRBV19 and TRBJ2-1, with 7 bases fitting TRBD2. CDR1 and CDR2 from the germline V gene are LNHDA and SQIVND (reference sequence). The CDR3 sequence is 16 residues long. The ends lost 3 bases at V and 2 bases at J; junction bases unmatched: 7. CDR3 nucleotides: TGTGCCAGTAGTATCGAAAGACTAGCTCCCTACAATGAGCAGTTCTTC. The encoded protein is CASSIERLAPYNEQFF.

This clone has a single count. This chain connects TRBV24-1 to TRBJ2-3; D is possibly TRBD1 (6 bases). Germline assignment: CDR1 KGHDR and CDR2 SFDVKD. The CDR3 spans 14 residues. Trimming took 3 bases from V and 2 from J, leaving 8 bases between them. The CDR3 DNA is TGTGCCACCAGTGATGGGGGCTTCACAGATACGCAGTATTTT. It codes for CATSDGGFTDTQYF.

Only one count was recorded for this clone. The chain carries TRBV6-5 and TRBJ2-1; maybe TRBD2 (6 bases). The CDR3 consists of 13 residues. The germline V and J ends were trimmed by 6 bases and 10 bases, with 16 bases remaining between them. The germline gives CDR1 MNHEY, CDR2 SVGAGI. CDR3 protein: CASRLTGGAEQFF. The CDR3 region has the DNA TGTGCCAGCAGACTTACTGGCGGGGCCGAGCAGTTCTTC.